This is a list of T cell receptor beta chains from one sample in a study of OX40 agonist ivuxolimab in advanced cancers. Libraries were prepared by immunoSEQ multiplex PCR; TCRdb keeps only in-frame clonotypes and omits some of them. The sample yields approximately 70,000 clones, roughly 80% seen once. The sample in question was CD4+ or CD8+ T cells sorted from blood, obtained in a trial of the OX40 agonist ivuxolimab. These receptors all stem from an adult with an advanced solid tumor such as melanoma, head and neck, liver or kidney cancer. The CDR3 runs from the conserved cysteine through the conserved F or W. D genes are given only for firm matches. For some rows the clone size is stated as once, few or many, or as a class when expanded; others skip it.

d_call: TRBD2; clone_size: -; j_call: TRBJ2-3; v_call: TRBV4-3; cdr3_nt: TGCGCCAGCGGCACACCGGGACTAGCGGGAGAGGGGAGGGGAGATACGCAGTATTTT; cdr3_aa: CASGTPGLAGEGRGDTQYF
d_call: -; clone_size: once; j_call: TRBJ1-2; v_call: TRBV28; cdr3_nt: TGTGCCAGCACCCTGGGTACAGGGCGAGGCTACACCTTC; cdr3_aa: CASTLGTGRGYTF
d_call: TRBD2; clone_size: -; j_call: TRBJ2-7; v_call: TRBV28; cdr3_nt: TGTGCCAGTCGACTCGGGACTACCTACGAGCAGTACTTC; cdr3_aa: CASRLGTTYEQYF
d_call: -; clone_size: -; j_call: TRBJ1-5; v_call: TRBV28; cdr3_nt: TGTGCCAGCAGTTTACCCGATTCTGACAGGTCGCCCCAGCATTTT; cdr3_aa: CASSLPDSDRSPQHF
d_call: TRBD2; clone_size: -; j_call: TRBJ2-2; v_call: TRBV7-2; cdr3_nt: TGTGCCAGCAGCTTAGTGGCGGGGGTTACCGGGGAGCTGTTTTTT; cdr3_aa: CASSLVAGVTGELFF
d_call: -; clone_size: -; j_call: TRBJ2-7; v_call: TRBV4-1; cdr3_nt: TGCGCCAGCAGCCAAGACCCCCAGGACAGAACTTACGAGCAGTACTTC; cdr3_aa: CASSQDPQDRTYEQYF
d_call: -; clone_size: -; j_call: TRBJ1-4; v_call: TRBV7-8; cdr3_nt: TGTGCCAGCAGCCGCTACCAGGATGAAAAACTGTTTTTT; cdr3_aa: CASSRYQDEKLFF
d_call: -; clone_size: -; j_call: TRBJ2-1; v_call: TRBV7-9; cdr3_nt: TGTGCCAGCAGCTTAGATCTGGTGACGGTCTACAATGAGCAGTTCTTC; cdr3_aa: CASSLDLVTVYNEQFF
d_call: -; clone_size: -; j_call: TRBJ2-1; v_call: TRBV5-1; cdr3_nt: TGCGCCAGCAGCTTACGGGGAACCTACAATGAGCAGTTCTTC; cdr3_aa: CASSLRGTYNEQFF
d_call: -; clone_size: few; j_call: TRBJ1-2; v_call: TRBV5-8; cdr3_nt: TGTGCCAGCAGCTTGGAAGGGGCCAGGGGCTACACCTTC; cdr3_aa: CASSLEGARGYTF
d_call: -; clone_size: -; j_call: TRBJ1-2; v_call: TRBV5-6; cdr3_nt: TGTGCCAGCAGCTTATCGTGGGTTGTCCATGGCTACACCTTC; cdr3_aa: CASSLSWVVHGYTF
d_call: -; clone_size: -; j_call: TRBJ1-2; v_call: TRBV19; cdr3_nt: TGTGCCAGTAGTATAGATGGCAGCTATGGCTACACCTTC; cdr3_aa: CASSIDGSYGYTF
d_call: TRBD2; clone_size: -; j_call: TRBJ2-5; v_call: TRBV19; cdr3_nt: TGTGCCAGTAGTATTACCGGGACTAAGAGGGACGAGACCCAGTACTTC; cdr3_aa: CASSITGTKRDETQYF
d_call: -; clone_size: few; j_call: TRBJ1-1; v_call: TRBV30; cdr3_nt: TGTGCCGGGAAGGGACATAAGAACACTGAAGCTTTCTTT; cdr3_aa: CAGKGHKNTEAFF
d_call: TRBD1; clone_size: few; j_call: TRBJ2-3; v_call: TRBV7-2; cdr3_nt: TGTGCCAGCAGCTTAGTAGGACAGGGAACAGATACGCAGTATTTT; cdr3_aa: CASSLVGQGTDTQYF
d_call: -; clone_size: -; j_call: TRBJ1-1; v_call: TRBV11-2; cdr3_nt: TGTGCCAGCAGCTTAATTGGGGATTCCACTGAAGCTTTCTTT; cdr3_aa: CASSLIGDSTEAFF
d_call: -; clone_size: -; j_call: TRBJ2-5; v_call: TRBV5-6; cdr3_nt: TGTGCCAGCAGCTTCAGCGAGGGTTTGCGAGAGACCCAGTACTTC; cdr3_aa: CASSFSEGLRETQYF
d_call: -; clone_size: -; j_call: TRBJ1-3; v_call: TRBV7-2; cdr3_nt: TGTGCCAGCAGCTTAATCCCCAGGGGTGGAAACACCATATATTTT; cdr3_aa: CASSLIPRGGNTIYF
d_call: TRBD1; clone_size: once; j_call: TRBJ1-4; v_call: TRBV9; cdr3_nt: TGTGCCAGCAGCGTAGGCAGGGACAGTAATGAAAAACTGTTTTTT; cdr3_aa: CASSVGRDSNEKLFF